Detailed here is one T cell receptor beta chain. V dropped 7 bases and J dropped 4; count of bases not matched to a gene: 24. CDR1 and CDR2 (germline): LNHDA, SQIVND (reference sequence). The CDR3 runs 19 residues. The data are from a study of blood T cell repertoires in COVID-19. About the study: Samples of COVID-19 (acute and convalescent) were obtained from the United States, Italy and Spain.

Data came from immunoSEQ multiplex PCR; TCRdb stores just in-frame clones and leaves some out. This table has tens of thousands of clones, around 83% appearing once. The sequence was obtained from a woman of 80 years or more in a cohort sampled during active or convalescent COVID-19. V usage is TRBV19 and J usage is TRBJ2-5; 7 positions match TRBD1. Sequenced input: peripheral blood. The CDR3 DNA reads TGTGCCAGTACCTCAGCTTTCCGGGACAGAGTCTACCAGGGAGAGACCCAGTACTTC. This gives the protein CASTSAFRDRVYQGETQYF.